Included here is one T cell receptor (beta chain) sequence, with context. This clonotype was detected only once. The antigen it binds to is not known. Base qualities were left out, and no much larger clone turns up one base away. One read alone makes for weak evidence. The source of the sample is a study of vaccination and CD4 T cells after COVID-19 (dated by TCRdb to between 2021 and 2023). Some background on the complete study: Convalescent patients had a positive SARS-CoV-2 result on nasal swab PCR, and of these patients, fewer than ten had mild disease and one had severe disease. The convalescent cohort comprised six males and four females, including two Hispanic individuals, seven Caucasians, two Asians and one multiracial person. Two doses of either the Pfizer-BioNTech BNT162b2 vaccine (n=8) or the Moderna mRNA-1273 vaccine (n=2) were administered to participants. Post-COVID blood samples from convalescent patients were collected a median of roughly 100 days after diagnosis, with a range of 35 to 161 days. Post-vaccine blood samples were taken a median of 72 days after the second vaccine dose, with a range of roughly 14 to 250 days. Overlapping spike peptide pools from SARS-CoV-2 and from the common cold coronaviruses HCoV-NL63, HCoV-OC43 and HCoV-229E were used as culture stimuli. Control cultures received a CEFX viral epitope pool as the positive control, an HIV-1 Nef peptide pool as the negative control, or no peptide. In roughly nine COVID-19 convalescent patients and 4 infection-naive healthy vaccine recipients, the spike-specific CD4+ TCR repertoire before mRNA vaccination was compared with the repertoire after mRNA vaccination.

Study-level results and caveats: In convalescent patients, nearly all vaccine-specific clones (304 of 307) were found to be mono-reactive for SARS-CoV-2 spike rather than cross-reactive with common cold coronaviruses. Relatively few convalescent patients were included in the study, and early timepoints after natural infection were not analyzed. Although the median number of SARS-CoV-2-reactive clonotypes went up from approximately 20 after infection to 38 after vaccination, the increase was not significant. Among convalescent patients, a median around 83% of the SARS-CoV-2-reactive clones seen after vaccination appeared only after vaccination, which suggests priming specific to the vaccine.

The treatment or condition label for this specimen denotes: roughly ten-day PBMC culture with coronavirus spike peptide pools or control peptides (ViraFEST assay). To expand antigen-specific T cells with peptide pools and then pick out the expanded clonotypes through TCR sequencing, the study relied on the ViraFEST assay. The convalescent patients' positive SARS-CoV-2 PCR tests fell between March and December 2020, which was before the Alpha, Beta and Delta variants emerged in the United States. More than 1.5 million PBMCs per well were cultured in IMDM with approximately 5% human AB serum and roughly 9.3 IU/ml IL-2, plus 10 ug/ml peptide pools. On days 3 and 7, half of the culture medium was replaced with fresh IL-2-containing medium. Once the cells had been in culture for over nine days, the EasySep CD4+ T cell isolation kit was used to isolate CD4+ T cells by negative selection. PBMCs were separated from whole blood using Ficoll-Paque Plus gradient centrifugation and then either used fresh or cryopreserved at -140C. Each culture condition was generally run in triplicate wells.

The germline V gene supplies CDR1 SNHLY and CDR2 FYNNEI. V is pruned by 0 bases and J by 4 bases, leaving 4 bases of the junction without a gene match. The CDR3 contains 15 residues, cysteine and phenylalanine counted. This entry keeps only the CDR3 DNA: 45 bases, framed from base 1. The library was made by PCR. At the Johns Hopkins FTIC core, DNA from the cultured CD4+ T cells underwent TCR sequencing with the Oncomine TCR Beta short-read assay. The QIAamp micro DNA kit was used to extract genomic DNA from the cultured CD4+ T cells. Oncomine TCR Beta libraries from cultured CD4+ T cells were pooled using unique dual indexes and sequenced on an Illumina iSeq 100. The source study handled its data this way. Non-productive sequences were filtered out, and CDR3s that did not start with C, did not end with F or W, or were shorter than 7 amino acids were discarded. The MANAFEST web application identified antigen-specific clonotypes by comparing peptide-stimulated wells against reference wells and other culture wells. Positive clones required FDR below 0.05, an odds ratio above 5, and productive frequency above 0.1% in at least two of three replicate wells. A clonotype was classed as cross-reactive if the clonotype showed significant expansion both in SARS-CoV-2 spike wells and in at least one common cold coronavirus spike condition. Using R version 3.6.1, CDR3 homology was evaluated through Levenshtein distances (stringdist) along with unrooted phylogenetic trees (ape). In-frame beta chains were kept once TCRdb had trimmed the public reads at Q25 with fastp and called clones with MiXCR. CDR3 protein duplicates are merged, each entry listing the most common genes and DNA. What appears here as the V and J calls and clone size reflects TCRdb's work, not the paper's. The sample data list around 15,000 distinct CDR3 sequences, and roughly half of these were observed just once. Around 14% of the sample is in the top ten clones.

The sequenced sample was CD4+ T cells from blood, cultured in vitro. The sequence links TRBV2 to TRBJ1-2; TRBD1 lines up with 8 middle nucleotides. The clonotype comes from a human donor who had recovered from COVID-19. The CDR3 protein is CASSEASGGGYGYTF. The DNA reads as follows: TGTGCCAGCAGTGAAGCGTCAGGGGGCGGCTATGGCTACACCTTC.